The rows below give T cell receptor beta chains drawn from one sample of a study of shared T cell receptors in the human thymus. The table came from immunoSEQ multiplex PCR; TCRdb's copy has only in-frame clones and leaves some out. The sample shows more than 550,000 clones, about 89% of them seen only once. These data also featured in a second study, about human thymus T cells.

The sample taken for sequencing was thymocytes. Source of these receptors: a boy younger than two with a congenital heart defect. The CDR3 runs from the conserved cysteine through the conserved F or W. A D gene is named only where the DNA matches it firmly. Clone size is not always given. Where it is, it says once, few, many or a class for expanded clones.

cdr3_aa,cdr3_nt,clone_size,v_call,d_call,cdr3_length,j_call
CASSPRGRATGELFF,TGTGCCAGCAGCCCCCGCGGGAGGGCGACCGGGGAGCTGTTTTTT,.,TRBV11-2,TRBD2,15,TRBJ2-2
CASSQLSKGQGIWQPQHF,TGCGCCAGCAGCCAACTTAGTAAGGGACAGGGGATTTGGCAGCCCCAGCATTTT,.,TRBV4-3,TRBD1,18,TRBJ1-5
CSVMRPRRDNEAFF,TGCAGCGTCATGCGGCCTCGCAGGGACAATGAAGCTTTCTTT,.,TRBV29-1,.,14,TRBJ1-1
CASSADRENQPQHF,TGTGCCAGCAGTGCGGACAGGGAAAATCAGCCCCAGCATTTT,.,TRBV2,TRBD1,14,TRBJ1-5
CASSYSRDTYEQYF,TGTGCCAGCAGTTACTCTAGGGACACCTACGAGCAGTACTTC,.,TRBV6-6,.,14,TRBJ2-7
CASSAGGPTDTQYF,TGCGCCAGCAGCGCGGGGGGGCCCACAGATACGCAGTATTTT,.,TRBV5-1,TRBD2,14,TRBJ2-3
CASSVVSSPWNEQFF,TGTGCCAGCAGCGTAGTCAGTAGCCCGTGGAATGAGCAGTTCTTC,.,TRBV9,.,15,TRBJ2-1
CAISESETSGPYEQYF,TGTGCCATCAGTGAGTCGGAGACTAGCGGACCGTACGAGCAGTACTTC,.,TRBV10-3,TRBD2,16,TRBJ2-7
CASSRHHRTGDTGELFF,TGCGCCAGCAGCAGGCACCACAGGACAGGGGACACCGGGGAGCTGTTTTTT,.,TRBV5-1,TRBD1,17,TRBJ2-2
CASSLGGLSNEQFF,TGCGCCAGCAGCCTCGGGGGGCTGTCGAATGAGCAGTTCTTC,.,TRBV4-3,.,14,TRBJ2-1
CASTKGVRNQPQHF,TGTGCCAGCACTAAGGGAGTACGCAATCAGCCCCAGCATTTT,.,TRBV6-1,.,14,TRBJ1-5
CASSLAERGTAEFTGELFF,TGTGCCAGCAGCTTAGCGGAGAGAGGGACAGCCGAATTCACCGGGGAGCTGTTTTTT,.,TRBV7-9,TRBD1,19,TRBJ2-2
CASSRRAGGTEAFF,TGTGCCAGCAGCCGCCGGGCCGGGGGCACTGAAGCTTTCTTT,.,TRBV7-6,.,14,TRBJ1-1
CASSQETGGFNGELFF,TGTGCCAGCAGCCAAGAGACAGGGGGATTTAACGGGGAGCTGTTTTTT,.,TRBV14,TRBD1,16,TRBJ2-2
CASSLVLAPSSYNEQFF,TGTGCCAGCAGTTTAGTACTAGCGCCAAGCTCCTACAATGAGCAGTTCTTC,.,TRBV27,TRBD2,17,TRBJ2-1
CASSLDRGPYEQYF,TGTGCCAGCAGTCTCGACAGGGGTCCCTACGAGCAGTACTTC,.,TRBV7-9,TRBD1,14,TRBJ2-7
CASSTSGQGYNSPLHF,TGTGCCAGCAGCACCTCGGGACAGGGCTATAATTCACCCCTCCACTTT,.,TRBV7-9,TRBD1,16,TRBJ1-6
CASSSSDQGSNQPQHF,TGCGCCAGCAGCTCGTCGGACCAGGGGAGCAATCAGCCCCAGCATTTT,.,TRBV4-1,.,16,TRBJ1-5
CASSESGKASEQYF,TGTGCCAGCAGTGAGAGCGGGAAGGCCAGCGAGCAGTACTTC,few,TRBV25-1,TRBD2,14,TRBJ2-7
CATSRAGGGNTIYF,TGTGCCACCAGCAGAGCAGGGGGTGGAAACACCATATATTTT,.,TRBV15,TRBD1,14,TRBJ1-3
CASSPGVFYEQYF,TGTGCCAGCAGCCCAGGGGTGTTCTACGAGCAGTACTTC,.,TRBV4-2,.,13,TRBJ2-7
CASSRTPGQAPGNTIYF,TGCGCCAGCAGCCGGACCCCGGGACAGGCACCTGGAAACACCATATATTTT,.,TRBV4-3,TRBD1,17,TRBJ1-3
CASSQTSVLAGLGPKNIQYF,TGCGCCAGCAGCCAAACGTCAGTACTAGCGGGATTGGGTCCCAAAAACATTCAGTACTTC,.,TRBV4-1,TRBD2,20,TRBJ2-4
CASSLRDTYNEKLFF,TGTGCCAGCAGCCTCCGGGACACTTATAATGAAAAACTGTTTTTT,.,TRBV7-6,.,15,TRBJ1-4
CASTYDANYGYTF,TGTGCCAGCACCTACGATGCTAACTATGGCTACACCTTC,.,TRBV5-4,.,13,TRBJ1-2
CASSKTRGRIGELFF,TGTGCCAGCAGCAAAACGAGGGGGCGAATCGGGGAGCTGTTTTTT,once,TRBV7-8,TRBD1,15,TRBJ2-2
CASALEGQGQNSGTEAFF,TGTGCCAGCGCCCTGGAGGGACAGGGGCAGAATAGTGGCACTGAAGCTTTCTTT,.,TRBV28,TRBD1,18,TRBJ1-1
CASSPQSITEAFF,TGTGCCAGCAGCCCCCAGTCAATCACTGAAGCTTTCTTT,.,TRBV6-5,.,13,TRBJ1-1
CASSWVRDPLRRAFF,TGTGCCAGCAGCTGGGTGAGGGATCCCCTGCGGAGAGCTTTCTTT,.,TRBV5-6,.,15,TRBJ1-1
CATKTGQDSPLHF,TGTGCCACCAAGACAGGGCAGGATTCCCCCCTCCACTTT,.,TRBV6-5,TRBD1,13,TRBJ1-6
CASRGRDSLLLNTEAFF,TGTGCCAGCCGCGGCCGGGACAGCCTTCTTTTGAACACTGAAGCTTTCTTT,.,TRBV27,TRBD1,17,TRBJ1-1
CASSLEGQGGRISPGANVLTF,TGCGCCAGCAGCTTGGAAGGACAGGGAGGTCGAATTTCCCCTGGGGCCAACGTCCTGACTTTC,.,TRBV5-1,TRBD1,21,TRBJ2-6
CASSCHTGEVDTQYF,TGCGCCAGCAGCTGCCACACGGGAGAGGTAGATACGCAGTATTTT,few,TRBV5-1,.,15,TRBJ2-3
CASSLQGGPFGDTDTQYF,TGTGCCAGCAGTCTTCAGGGGGGACCCTTTGGAGACACAGATACGCAGTATTTT,.,TRBV27,.,18,TRBJ2-3
CASSQEGHSTYEQYF,TGCGCCAGCAGCCAAGAGGGACACTCGACGTACGAGCAGTACTTC,.,TRBV4-3,.,15,TRBJ2-7
CASSQDGSGEGTYEQYF,TGTGCCAGCAGCCAAGATGGTAGCGGGGAGGGAACGTACGAGCAGTACTTC,.,TRBV14,TRBD2,17,TRBJ2-7
CASSPRDRGQETQYF,TGTGCCAGTAGTCCCCGGGACAGGGGGCAAGAGACCCAGTACTTC,.,TRBV19,TRBD1,15,TRBJ2-5
CATSSRTSGRRETDTQYF,TGTGCCACCAGCAGTCGGACTAGCGGGAGGAGGGAGACAGATACGCAGTATTTT,.,TRBV15,TRBD2,18,TRBJ2-3
CATTENRDRGGYTF,TGTGCCACGACAGAGAACCGGGACAGGGGTGGCTACACCTTC,.,TRBV27,TRBD1,14,TRBJ1-2
CARSSDPTGGGYEQYF,TGTGCCAGAAGCAGCGACCCAACAGGGGGGGGTTACGAGCAGTACTTC,.,TRBV5-3,.,16,TRBJ2-7
CASSPRPPRTDTQYF,TGTGCCAGCAGCCCCAGGCCGCCCAGGACAGATACGCAGTATTTT,.,TRBV5-6,.,15,TRBJ2-3
CASSRTSGSTYEQYF,TGTGCCAGCAGCCGAACTAGCGGGAGTACCTACGAGCAGTACTTC,.,TRBV14,TRBD2,15,TRBJ2-7
CASSFRGFSTGELFF,TGTGCCAGCAGTTTTAGGGGTTTTAGCACCGGGGAGCTGTTTTTT,few,TRBV28,.,15,TRBJ2-2
CASAGGHTIYF,TGCGCCAGCGCGGGGGGTCACACCATATATTTT,once,TRBV10-1,.,11,TRBJ1-3
CASSPRGGWRGNEQFF,TGTGCCAGCAGCCCGAGAGGGGGTTGGCGCGGTAATGAGCAGTTCTTC,.,TRBV7-3,.,16,TRBJ2-1
CASSLTTGGIDNQPQHF,TGTGCCAGCAGTTTAACTACAGGGGGCATCGACAATCAGCCCCAGCATTTT,.,TRBV28,TRBD1,17,TRBJ1-5
CASSFLLVPSSYNEQFF,TGTGCCAGCAGCTTTTTGCTCGTCCCCAGCTCCTACAATGAGCAGTTCTTC,.,TRBV5-6,.,17,TRBJ2-1
CASSPGHPTTYTF,TGTGCCAGTAGCCCAGGCCATCCAACGACCTACACCTTC,.,TRBV19,.,13,TRBJ1-2
CASSYSAGGSSYEQYF,TGTGCCAGCAGTTACTCCGCGGGGGGAAGCTCCTACGAGCAGTACTTC,.,TRBV6-5,TRBD2,16,TRBJ2-7
CASSLADRGYEQYF,TGTGCCAGCAGCTTAGCCGACAGGGGCTACGAGCAGTACTTC,.,TRBV11-2,TRBD1,14,TRBJ2-7
CASRGQVGSNQPQHF,TGTGCCAGCAGGGGACAGGTCGGTAGCAATCAGCCCCAGCATTTT,.,TRBV6-5,TRBD1,15,TRBJ1-5